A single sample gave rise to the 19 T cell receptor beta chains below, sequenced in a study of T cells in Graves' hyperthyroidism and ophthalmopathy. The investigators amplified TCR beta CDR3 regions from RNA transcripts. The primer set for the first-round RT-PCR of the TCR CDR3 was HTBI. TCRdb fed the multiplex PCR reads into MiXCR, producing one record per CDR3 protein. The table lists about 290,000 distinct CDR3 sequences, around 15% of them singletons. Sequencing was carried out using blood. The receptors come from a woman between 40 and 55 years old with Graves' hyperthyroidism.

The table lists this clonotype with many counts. The CDR3 reads CASSQQGLAKNIQYF. CDR3 nucleotide sequence: TGTGCCAGCAGCCAACAGGGACTAGCCAAAAACATTCAGTACTTC. The chain recombines TRBV3-1 with TRBJ2-4, with D perhaps TRBD2 (6 bases). V lost 2 bases and J 0 bases, leaving 8 bases between the germline ends. This CDR3 has 15 amino acids. Per germline, CDR1 LGHDT and CDR2 YNNKEL (reference sequence).

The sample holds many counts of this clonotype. This chain's CDR3 is CAISLAGGDYNEQFF. The CDR3 DNA reads as TGTGCCATCAGCCTAGCGGGAGGGGACTACAATGAGCAGTTCTTC. V usage is TRBV10-3 and J usage is TRBJ2-1; 12 nucleotides align to TRBD2. The ends lost 6 bases at V and 3 bases at J; junction bases unmatched: 3. The length of the CDR3 is 15 residues. Germline V lookup: CDR1 ENHRY, CDR2 SYGVKD.

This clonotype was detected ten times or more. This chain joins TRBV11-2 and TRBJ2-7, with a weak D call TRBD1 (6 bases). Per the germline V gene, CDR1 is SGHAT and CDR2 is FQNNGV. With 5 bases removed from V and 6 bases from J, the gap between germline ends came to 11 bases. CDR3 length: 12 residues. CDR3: CASSPDRGEQYF. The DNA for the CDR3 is TGTGCCAGCAGCCCGGACAGAGGCGAGCAGTACTTC.

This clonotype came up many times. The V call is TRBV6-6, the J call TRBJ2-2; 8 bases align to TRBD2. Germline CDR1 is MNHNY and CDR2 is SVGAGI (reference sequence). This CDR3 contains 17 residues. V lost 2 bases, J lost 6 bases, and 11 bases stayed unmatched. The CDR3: CASSYGGVSGKSGELFF. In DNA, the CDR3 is TGTGCCAGCAGTTACGGGGGTGTTAGCGGGAAATCCGGGGAGCTGTTTTTT.

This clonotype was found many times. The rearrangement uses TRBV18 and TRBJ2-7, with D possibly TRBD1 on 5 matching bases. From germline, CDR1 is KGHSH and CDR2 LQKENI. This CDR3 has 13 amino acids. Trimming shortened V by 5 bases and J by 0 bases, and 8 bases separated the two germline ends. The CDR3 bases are TGTGCCAGCTCATCTCAGGGCTCCTACGAGCAGTACTTC. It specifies CASSSQGSYEQYF. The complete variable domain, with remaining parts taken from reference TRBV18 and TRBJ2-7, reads NAGVMQNPRHLVRRRGQEARLRCSPMKGHSHVYWYRQLPEEGLKFMVYLQKENIIDESGMPKERFSAEFPKEGPSILRIQQVVRGDSAAYFCASSSQGSYEQYFGPGTRLTVT.

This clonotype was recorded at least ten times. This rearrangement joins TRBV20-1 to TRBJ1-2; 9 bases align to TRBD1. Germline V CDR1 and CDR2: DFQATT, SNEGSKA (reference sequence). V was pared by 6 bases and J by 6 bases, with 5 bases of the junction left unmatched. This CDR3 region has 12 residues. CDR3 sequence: CSAGTGRDGYTF. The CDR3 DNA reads TGCAGTGCCGGGACAGGGAGGGATGGCTACACCTTC.

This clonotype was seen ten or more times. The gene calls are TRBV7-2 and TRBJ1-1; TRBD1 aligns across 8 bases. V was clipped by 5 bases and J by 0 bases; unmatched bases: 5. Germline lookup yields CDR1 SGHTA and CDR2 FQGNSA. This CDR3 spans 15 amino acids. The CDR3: CASSRSGQVNTEAFF. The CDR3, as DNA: TGTGCCAGCAGCCGATCGGGACAGGTGAACACTGAAGCTTTCTTT.

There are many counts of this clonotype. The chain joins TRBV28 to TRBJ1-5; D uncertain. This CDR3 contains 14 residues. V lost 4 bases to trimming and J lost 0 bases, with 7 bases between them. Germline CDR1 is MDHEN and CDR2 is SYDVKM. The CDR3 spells CASSSHDSNQPQHF. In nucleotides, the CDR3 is TGTGCCAGCAGTTCCCACGATAGCAATCAGCCCCAGCATTTT.

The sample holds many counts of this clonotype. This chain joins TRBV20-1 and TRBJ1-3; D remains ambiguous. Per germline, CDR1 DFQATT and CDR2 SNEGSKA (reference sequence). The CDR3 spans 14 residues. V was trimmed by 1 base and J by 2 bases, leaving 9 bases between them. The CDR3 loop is CSARAPLAGNTIYF. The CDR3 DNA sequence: TGCAGTGCTAGAGCCCCCCTGGCTGGAAACACCATATATTTT.

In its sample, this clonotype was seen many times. The CDR3 protein is CASSLRTARRNQPQHF. CDR3 coding DNA: TGTGCCAGCAGTTTGCGGACAGCCCGGCGCAATCAGCCCCAGCATTTT. The rearrangement uses TRBV28 and TRBJ1-5, with TRBD1 as a possible D gene (6 bases). Germline CDR1 is MDHEN and CDR2 is SYDVKM. This CDR3 region has 16 residues. V was pared by 3 bases and J by 2 bases, with 14 bases between. Full variable domain (remainder filled in from reference TRBV28 and TRBJ1-5): DVKVTQSSRYLVKRTGEKVFLECVQDMDHENMFWYRQDPGLGLRLIYFSYDVKMKEKGDIPEGYSVSREKKERFSLILESASTNQTSMYLCASSLRTARRNQPQHFGDGTRLSIL.

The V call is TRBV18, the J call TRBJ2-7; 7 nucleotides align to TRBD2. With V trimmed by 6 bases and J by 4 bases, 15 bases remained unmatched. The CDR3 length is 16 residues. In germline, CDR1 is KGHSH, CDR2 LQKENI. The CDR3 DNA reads TGTGCCAGCTCCCTTGGCCTAGCGGAATCCGGGTACGAGCAGTACTTC. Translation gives CASSLGLAESGYEQYF.

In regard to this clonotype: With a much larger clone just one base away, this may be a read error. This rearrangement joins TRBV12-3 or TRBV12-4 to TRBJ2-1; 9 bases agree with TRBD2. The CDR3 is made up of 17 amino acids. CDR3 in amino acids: CVSGQRSLAGSYNEQFF. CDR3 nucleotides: TGTGTCAGCGGCCAACGGTCGCTAGCGGGATCTTACAATGAGCAGTTCTTC.

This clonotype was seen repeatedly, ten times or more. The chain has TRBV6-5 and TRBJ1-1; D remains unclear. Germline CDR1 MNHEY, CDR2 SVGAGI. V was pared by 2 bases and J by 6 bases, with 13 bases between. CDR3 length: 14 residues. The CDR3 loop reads CASSYGPLDAEAFF. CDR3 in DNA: TGTGCCAGCAGTTACGGGCCCCTAGACGCTGAAGCTTTCTTT.

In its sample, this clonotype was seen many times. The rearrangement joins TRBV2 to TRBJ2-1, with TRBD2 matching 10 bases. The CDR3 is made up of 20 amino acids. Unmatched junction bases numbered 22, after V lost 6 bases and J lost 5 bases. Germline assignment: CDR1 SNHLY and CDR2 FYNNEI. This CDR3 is CASSQRGGIILAGTNNEQFF. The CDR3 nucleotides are TGTGCCAGCAGCCAAAGGGGAGGAATTATACTAGCGGGAACAAACAATGAGCAGTTCTTC.

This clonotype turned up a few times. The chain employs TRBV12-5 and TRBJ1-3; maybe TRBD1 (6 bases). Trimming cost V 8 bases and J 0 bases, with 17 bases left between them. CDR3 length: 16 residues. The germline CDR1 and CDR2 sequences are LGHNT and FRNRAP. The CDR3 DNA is TGTGCTAGTCGGGGGGGCAGGGTACTCTCTGGAAACACCATATATTTT. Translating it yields CASRGGRVLSGNTIYF.

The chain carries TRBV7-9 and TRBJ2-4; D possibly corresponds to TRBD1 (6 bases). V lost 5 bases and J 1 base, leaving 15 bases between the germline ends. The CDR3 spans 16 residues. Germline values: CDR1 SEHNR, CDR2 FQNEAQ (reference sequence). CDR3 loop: CASSPLDRRAKNIQYF. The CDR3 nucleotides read TGTGCCAGCAGCCCCCTGGACAGACGGGCCAAAAACATTCAGTACTTC.

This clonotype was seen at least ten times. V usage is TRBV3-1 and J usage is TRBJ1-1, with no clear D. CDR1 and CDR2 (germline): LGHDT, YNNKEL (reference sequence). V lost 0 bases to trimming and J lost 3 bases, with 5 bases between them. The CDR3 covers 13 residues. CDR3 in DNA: TGTGCCAGCAGCCAAGAACCGGACACTGAAGCTTTCTTT. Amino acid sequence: CASSQEPDTEAFF. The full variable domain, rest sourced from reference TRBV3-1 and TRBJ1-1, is DTAVSQTPKYLVTQMGNDKSIKCEQNLGHDTMYWYKQDSKKFLKIMFSYNNKELIINETVPNRFSPKSPDKAHLNLHINSLELGDSAVYFCASSQEPDTEAFFGQGTRLTVV.

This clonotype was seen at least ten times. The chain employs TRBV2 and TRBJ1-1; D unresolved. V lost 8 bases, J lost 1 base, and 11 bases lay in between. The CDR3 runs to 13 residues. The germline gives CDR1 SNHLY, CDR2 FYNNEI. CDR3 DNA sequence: TGTGCCAGCGGGCGGGAAGGGAACACTGAAGCTTTCTTT. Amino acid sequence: CASGREGNTEAFF.

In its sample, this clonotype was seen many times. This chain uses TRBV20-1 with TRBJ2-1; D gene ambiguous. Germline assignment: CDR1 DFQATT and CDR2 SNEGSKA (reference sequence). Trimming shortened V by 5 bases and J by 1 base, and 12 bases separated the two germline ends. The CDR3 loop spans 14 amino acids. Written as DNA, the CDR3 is TGCAGTGCTCAAGCGATAGGGTCCTACAATGAGCAGTTCTTC. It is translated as CSAQAIGSYNEQFF.